The 13 T cell receptor beta chains in this list originate from one sample, sequenced in a study of T cell responses to AZD1222 COVID-19 vaccine. Clones were sequenced by immunoSEQ multiplex PCR, and TCRdb holds only the in-frame ones, with some missing. The sample yields some 160,000 clones, 93% seen once. The material sequenced was peripheral blood, taken on day 0 of AZD1222 vaccination. These receptors came from an adult in good health.

V usage is TRBV6-5 and J usage is TRBJ1-6; D may be TRBD1 (5 bases). V shed 0 bases and J shed 13 bases, with 16 bases lying between them. Germline CDR1 is MNHEY and CDR2 is SVGAGI. The CDR3 spans 15 residues. DNA for the CDR3: TGTGCCAGCAGTTACTCGGGTCCGGGGCACTTTCCCCTCCACTTT. Translation gives CASSYSGPGHFPLHF.

The chain uses TRBV12-3 or TRBV12-4 and TRBJ1-1; possibly TRBD1 for D (6 bases). V lost 7 bases and J 8 bases, leaving 17 bases between the germline ends. The CDR3 totals 13 residues. The CDR3 region has the DNA TGTGCCAGCACCCGCGGTGGGGGCCGGGAAGCTTTCTTT. Amino acid sequence: CASTRGGGREAFF.

The genes are TRBV27 and TRBJ1-2; 7 bases agree with TRBD1. Looked up from germline, CDR1 is MNHEY and CDR2 is SMNVEV (reference sequence). The CDR3 consists of 16 residues. V lost 2 bases, J lost 3 bases, and 9 bases stayed unmatched. CDR3 sequence (DNA): TGTGCCAGCAGTTTAACAGGGGCGACAGGGTACTATGGCTACACCTTC. It codes for CASSLTGATGYYGYTF.

V is TRBV19 and J is TRBJ2-7, with D perhaps matching TRBD2 (5 bases). Germline-derived CDR1 and CDR2 are LNHDA and SQIVND (reference sequence). The CDR3 extends over 13 amino acids. V was clipped by 8 bases and J by 1 base, with 12 bases between them. This CDR3 is CASGLALSYEQYF. For the CDR3, the DNA is TGTGCCAGTGGGCTAGCCCTATCCTACGAGCAGTACTTC.

The chain has TRBV19 and TRBJ2-1; TRBD1 or TRBD2 may be the D gene (5 bases each). V lost 4 bases and J 9 bases, leaving 16 bases between the germline ends. The CDR3 contains 14 residues. Germline loops: CDR1 LNHDA, CDR2 SQIVND (reference sequence). The CDR3 sequence is CASSNYLGDLEQFF. CDR3 bases: TGTGCCAGTAGTAACTACTTGGGGGACCTTGAGCAGTTCTTC. Variable domain in full (rest from reference TRBV19 and TRBJ2-1): DGGITQSPKYLFRKEGQNVTLSCEQNLNHDAMYWYRQDPGQGLRLIYYSQIVNDFQKGDIAEGYSVSREKKESFPLTVTSAQKNPTAFYLCASSNYLGDLEQFFGPGTRLTVL.

The gene calls are TRBV27 and TRBJ1-5; unclear D gene. V was trimmed by 3 bases and J by 7 bases, leaving 7 bases between them. CDR3 length: 12 residues. Germline V CDR1 and CDR2: MNHEY, SMNVEV (reference sequence). CDR3 region: CASSLPGQPQHF. The CDR3 DNA sequence: TGTGCCAGCAGTTTGCCCGGGCAGCCCCAGCATTTT.

The rearrangement joins TRBV4-1 to TRBJ2-1; D remains ambiguous. The CDR3 has 15 amino acids. The V end was cut by 1 base, the J end by 8 bases, with 15 bases between. Per germline, CDR1 MGHRA and CDR2 YSYEKL. The CDR3 spells CASSQVSPRLDEQFF. The DNA of the CDR3 is TGCGCCAGCAGCCAAGTGAGTCCCAGGTTAGATGAGCAGTTCTTC.

The chain combines TRBV27 with TRBJ2-7, with D possibly being TRBD1 or TRBD2 (5 bases each). The V gene lost 2 bases and the J gene lost 5 bases, with 13 bases spanning the gap. In germline, CDR1 is MNHEY, CDR2 SMNVEV (reference sequence). This CDR3 is 14 amino acids long. The CDR3 is CASSLGDPLNEQYF. For the CDR3, the DNA is TGTGCCAGCAGTTTAGGGGACCCCCTGAACGAGCAGTACTTC.

This clone was detected only once. The V gene is TRBV29-1, the J gene TRBJ1-2; D is uncertain. V was clipped by 7 bases and J by 6 bases, with 15 bases between them. Germline V gives CDR1 SQVTM, CDR2 ANQGSEA. The CDR3 is 12 residues long. The chain's CDR3 is CSAREGSNGYTF. Here the CDR3 DNA reads TGCAGCGCAAGGGAGGGTTCGAATGGCTACACCTTC.

The chain has TRBV2 and TRBJ1-5; 7 bases are shared with TRBD1. Germline values: CDR1 SNHLY, CDR2 FYNNEI. Trimming cost V 0 bases and J 1 base; bases outside gene matches: 6. The CDR3 extends over 17 amino acids. CDR3 residues: CASSEALRGRSNQPQHF. CDR3 in DNA: TGTGCCAGCAGTGAAGCGCTTAGGGGGCGCAGCAATCAGCCCCAGCATTTT.

The chain recombines TRBV6-6 with TRBJ1-6, with a tentative D call TRBD1 (6 bases). Trimming took off 4 bases at V and 7 bases at J, with 11 bases between the two ends. The CDR3 has 14 residues. From germline, CDR1 is MNHNY and CDR2 SVGAGI (reference sequence). The CDR3 loop reads CASSSQGPNSPLHF. CDR3 DNA sequence: TGTGCCAGCAGTTCACAGGGACCCAATTCACCCCTCCACTTT.

The rearrangement links TRBV7-8 to TRBJ1-1, with 8 positions matching TRBD1. Trimming cost V 5 bases and J 1 base; bases outside gene matches: 6. Germline V gene lookup returns CDR1 SGHVS and CDR2 FQNEAQ. The CDR3 is made up of 15 amino acids. CDR3 in DNA: TGTGCCAGCAGCCCTGGACAGGGTGGGAACACTGAAGCTTTCTTT. This gives the protein CASSPGQGGNTEAFF. Drawing the rest from reference TRBV7-8 and TRBJ1-1, the complete variable domain is GAGVSQSPRYKVAKRGQDVALRCDPISGHVSLFWYQQALGQGPEFLTYFQNEAQLDKSGLPSDRFFAERPEGSVSTLKIQRTQQEDSAVYLCASSPGQGGNTEAFFGQGTRLTVV.

V usage is TRBV29-1 and J usage is TRBJ1-2; D is undetermined. The CDR3 has 13 amino acids. The V and J ends lost 0 bases and 4 bases respectively, with 9 bases between them. Germline V gene data show CDR1 as SQVTM and CDR2 as ANQGSEA. CDR3 bases: TGCAGCGTTGAAGATCTTGAAGGCTATGGCTACACCTTC. This sequence encodes CSVEDLEGYGYTF. The complete variable domain, with remaining parts taken from reference TRBV29-1 and TRBJ1-2, reads SAVISQKPSRDICQRGTSLTIQCQVDSQVTMMFWYRQQPGQSLTLIATANQGSEATYESGFVIDKFPISRPNLTFSTLTVSNMSPEDSSIYLCSVEDLEGYGYTFGSGTRLTVV.